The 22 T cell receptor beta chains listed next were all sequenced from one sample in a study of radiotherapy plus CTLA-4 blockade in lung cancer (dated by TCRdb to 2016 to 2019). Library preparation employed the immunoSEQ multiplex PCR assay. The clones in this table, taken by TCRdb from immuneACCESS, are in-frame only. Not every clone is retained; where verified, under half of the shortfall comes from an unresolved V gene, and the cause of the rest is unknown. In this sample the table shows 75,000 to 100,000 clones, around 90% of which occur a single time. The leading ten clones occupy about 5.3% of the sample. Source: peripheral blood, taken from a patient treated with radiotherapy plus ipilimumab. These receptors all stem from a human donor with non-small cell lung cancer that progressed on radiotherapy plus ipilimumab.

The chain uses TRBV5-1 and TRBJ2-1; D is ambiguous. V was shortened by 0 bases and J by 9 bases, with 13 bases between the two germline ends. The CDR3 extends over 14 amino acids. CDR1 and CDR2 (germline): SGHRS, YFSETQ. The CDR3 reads CASSLDRGWGEQFF. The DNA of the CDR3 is TGCGCCAGCAGCTTGGACAGAGGCTGGGGTGAGCAGTTCTTC.

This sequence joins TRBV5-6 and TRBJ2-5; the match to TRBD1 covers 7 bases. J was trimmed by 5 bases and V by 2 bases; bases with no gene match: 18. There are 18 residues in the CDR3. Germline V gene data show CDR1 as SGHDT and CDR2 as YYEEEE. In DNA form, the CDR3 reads TGTGCCAGCAGCTTTCACCCCGCAAACTCAGGGGGTTGGGAGACCCAGTACTTC. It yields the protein CASSFHPANSGGWETQYF.

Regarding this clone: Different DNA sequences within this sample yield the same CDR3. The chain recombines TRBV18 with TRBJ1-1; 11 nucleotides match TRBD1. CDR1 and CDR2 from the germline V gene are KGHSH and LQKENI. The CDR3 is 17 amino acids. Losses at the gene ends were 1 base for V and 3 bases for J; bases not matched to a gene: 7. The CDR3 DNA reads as TGTGCCAGCTCACCACTGGACAGGGGGCCCAGGGACACTGAAGCTTTCTTT. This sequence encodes CASSPLDRGPRDTEAFF.

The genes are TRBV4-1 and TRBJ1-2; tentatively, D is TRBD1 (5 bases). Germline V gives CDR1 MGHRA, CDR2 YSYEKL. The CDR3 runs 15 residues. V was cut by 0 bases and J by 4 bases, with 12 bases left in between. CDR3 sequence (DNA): TGCGCCAGCAGCCAAGACTTCGGGCAGGGCTATGGCTACACCTTC. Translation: CASSQDFGQGYGYTF.

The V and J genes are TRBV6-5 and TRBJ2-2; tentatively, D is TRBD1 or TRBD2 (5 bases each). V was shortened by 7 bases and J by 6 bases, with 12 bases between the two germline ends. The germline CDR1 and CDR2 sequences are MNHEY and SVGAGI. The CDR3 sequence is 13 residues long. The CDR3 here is CASTYRGAGELFF. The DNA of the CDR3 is TGTGCCAGCACCTACCGAGGGGCCGGGGAGCTGTTTTTT.

CDR3 nucleotide sequence: TGTGCCAGCAGCCCAGGGGGGAGACAGGGGACACAGAACACTGAAGCTTTCTTT. As protein: CASSPGGRQGTQNTEAFF. The chain has TRBV11-3 and TRBJ1-1; 8 nucleotides line up with TRBD1. The junction had 15 bases not matched to a gene; V was cut back by 5 bases and J by 1 base. In germline, CDR1 is SGHNT, CDR2 YENEEA. This CDR3 comprises 18 residues.

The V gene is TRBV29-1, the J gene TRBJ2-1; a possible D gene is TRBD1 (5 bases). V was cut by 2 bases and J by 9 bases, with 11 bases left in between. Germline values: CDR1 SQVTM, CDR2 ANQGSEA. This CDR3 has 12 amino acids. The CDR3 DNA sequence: TGCAGCGTTGAAAGGGGCTCCGGTGAGCAGTTCTTC. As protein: CSVERGSGEQFF.

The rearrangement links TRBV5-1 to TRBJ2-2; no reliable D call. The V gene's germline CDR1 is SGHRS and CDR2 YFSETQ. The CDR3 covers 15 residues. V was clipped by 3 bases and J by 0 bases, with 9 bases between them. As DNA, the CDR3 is TGCGCCAGCAGCTCCTTCCTACCGAACACCGGGGAGCTGTTTTTT. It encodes CASSSFLPNTGELFF.

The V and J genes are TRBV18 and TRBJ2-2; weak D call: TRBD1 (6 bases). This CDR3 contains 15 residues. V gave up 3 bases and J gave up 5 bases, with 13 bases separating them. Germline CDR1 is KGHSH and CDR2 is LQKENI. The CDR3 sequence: CASSPYTGRTGELFF. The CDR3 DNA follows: TGTGCCAGCTCACCCTACACAGGGCGGACCGGGGAGCTGTTTTTT.

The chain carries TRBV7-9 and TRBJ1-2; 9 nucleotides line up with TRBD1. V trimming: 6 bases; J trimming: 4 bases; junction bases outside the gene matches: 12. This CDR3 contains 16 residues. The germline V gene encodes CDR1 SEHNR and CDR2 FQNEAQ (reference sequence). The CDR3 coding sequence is TGTGCCAGCAGTCCCGTGGCCGACAGGGGGGCCTATGGCTACACCTTC. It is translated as CASSPVADRGAYGYTF.

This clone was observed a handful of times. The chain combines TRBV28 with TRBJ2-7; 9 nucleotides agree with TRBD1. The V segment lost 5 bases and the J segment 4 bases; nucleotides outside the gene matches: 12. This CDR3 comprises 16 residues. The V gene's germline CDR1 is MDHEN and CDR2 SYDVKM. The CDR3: CASSTGTGRKKYEQYF. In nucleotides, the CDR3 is TGTGCCAGCAGTACAGGGACAGGGCGGAAAAAGTACGAGCAGTACTTC. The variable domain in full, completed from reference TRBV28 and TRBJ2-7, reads DVKVTQSSRYLVKRTGEKVFLECVQDMDHENMFWYRQDPGLGLRLIYFSYDVKMKEKGDIPEGYSVSREKKERFSLILESASTNQTSMYLCASSTGTGRKKYEQYFGPGTRLTVT.

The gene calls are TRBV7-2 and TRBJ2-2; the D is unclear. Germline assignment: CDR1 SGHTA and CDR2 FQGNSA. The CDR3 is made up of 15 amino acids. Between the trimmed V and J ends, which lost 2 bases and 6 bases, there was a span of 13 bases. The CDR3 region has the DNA TGTGCCAGCAGCTTACTTAGGATGGGTTCCGGGGAGCTGTTTTTT. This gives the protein CASSLLRMGSGELFF. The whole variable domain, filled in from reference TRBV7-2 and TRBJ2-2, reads GAGVSQSPSNKVTEKGKDVELRCDPISGHTALYWYRQSLGQGLEFLIYFQGNSAPDKSGLPSDRFSAERTGGSVSTLTIQRTQQEDSAVYLCASSLLRMGSGELFFGEGSRLTVL.

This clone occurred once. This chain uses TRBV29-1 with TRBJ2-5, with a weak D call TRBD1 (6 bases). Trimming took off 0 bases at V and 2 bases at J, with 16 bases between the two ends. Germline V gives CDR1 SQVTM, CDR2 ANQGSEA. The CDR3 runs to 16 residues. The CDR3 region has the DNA TGCAGCGTTGAAGATCTTAGAACAGGGACACAAGAGACCCAGTACTTC. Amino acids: CSVEDLRTGTQETQYF.

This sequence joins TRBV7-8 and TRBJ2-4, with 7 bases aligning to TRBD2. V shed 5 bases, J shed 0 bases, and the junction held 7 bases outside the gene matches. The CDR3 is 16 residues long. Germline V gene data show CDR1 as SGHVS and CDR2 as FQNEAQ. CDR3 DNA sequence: TGTGCCAGCAGCGGGGAGGGCGGGATAGCCAAAAACATTCAGTACTTC. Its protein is CASSGEGGIAKNIQYF.

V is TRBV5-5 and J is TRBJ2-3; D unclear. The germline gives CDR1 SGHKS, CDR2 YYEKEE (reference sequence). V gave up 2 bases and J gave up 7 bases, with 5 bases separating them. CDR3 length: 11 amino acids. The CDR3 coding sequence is TGTGCCAGCAGCTTAGAACATACGCAGTATTTT. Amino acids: CASSLEHTQYF.

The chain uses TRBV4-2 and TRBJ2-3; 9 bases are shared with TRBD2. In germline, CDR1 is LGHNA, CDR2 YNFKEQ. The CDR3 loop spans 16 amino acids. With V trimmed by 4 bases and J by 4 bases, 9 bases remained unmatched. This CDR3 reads CASSRLSGRVADTQYF. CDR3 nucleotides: TGTGCCAGCAGCCGACTTAGCGGGAGAGTCGCAGATACGCAGTATTTT.

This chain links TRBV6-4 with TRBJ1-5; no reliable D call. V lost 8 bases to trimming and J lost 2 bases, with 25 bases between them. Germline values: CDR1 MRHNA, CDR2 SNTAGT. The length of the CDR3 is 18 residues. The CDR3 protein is CASPWCGRATDRNQPQHF. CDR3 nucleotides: TGTGCCAGCCCGTGGTGCGGAAGGGCCACGGATCGCAATCAGCCCCAGCATTTT.

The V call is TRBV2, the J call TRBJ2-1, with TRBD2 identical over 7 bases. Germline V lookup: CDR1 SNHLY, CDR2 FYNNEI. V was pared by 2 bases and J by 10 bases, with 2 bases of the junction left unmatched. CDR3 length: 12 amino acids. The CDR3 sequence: CASSESGREQFF. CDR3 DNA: TGTGCCAGCAGTGAATCCGGGAGGGAGCAGTTCTTC.

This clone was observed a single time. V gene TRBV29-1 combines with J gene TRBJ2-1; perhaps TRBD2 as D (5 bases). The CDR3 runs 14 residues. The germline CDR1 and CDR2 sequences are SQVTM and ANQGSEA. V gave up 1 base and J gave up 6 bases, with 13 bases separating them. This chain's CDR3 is CSVEADLAPNEQFF. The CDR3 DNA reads TGCAGCGTTGAAGCGGACCTAGCCCCCAATGAGCAGTTCTTC.

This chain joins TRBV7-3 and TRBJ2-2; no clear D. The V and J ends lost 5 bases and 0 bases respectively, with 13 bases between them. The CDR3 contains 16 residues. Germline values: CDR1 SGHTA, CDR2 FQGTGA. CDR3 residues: CASSQYQVANTGELFF. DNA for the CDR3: TGTGCCAGCAGCCAATACCAGGTGGCGAACACCGGGGAGCTGTTTTTT.

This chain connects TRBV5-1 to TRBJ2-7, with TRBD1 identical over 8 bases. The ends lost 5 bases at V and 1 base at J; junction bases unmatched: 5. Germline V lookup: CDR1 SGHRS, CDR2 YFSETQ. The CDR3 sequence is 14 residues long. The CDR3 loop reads CASRLGTGSYEQYF. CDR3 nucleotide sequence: TGCGCCAGCAGGCTGGGGACAGGATCCTACGAGCAGTACTTC. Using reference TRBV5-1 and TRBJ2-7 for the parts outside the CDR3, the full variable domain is KAGVTQTPRYLIKTRGQQVTLSCSPISGHRSVSWYQQTPGQGLQFLFEYFSETQRNKGNFPGRFSGRQFSNSRSEMNVSTLELGDSALYLCASRLGTGSYEQYFGPGTRLTVT.

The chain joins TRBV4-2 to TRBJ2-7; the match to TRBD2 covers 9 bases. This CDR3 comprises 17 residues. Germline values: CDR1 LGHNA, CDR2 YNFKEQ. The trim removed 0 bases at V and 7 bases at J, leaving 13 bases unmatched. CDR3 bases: TGTGCCAGCAGCCAAGATCTTACTGCGGGAGGGCCCTGGGAGCAGTACTTC. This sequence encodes CASSQDLTAGGPWEQYF.